The source of this T cell receptor (beta chain) is a study of T cell responses to AZD1222 COVID-19 vaccine. The repertoire was sequenced with immunoSEQ multiplex PCR; TCRdb's copy has only in-frame clones and lacks some. The sample holds roughly 160,000 clones; about 92% are singletons and the top ten take around 4.5%. Trimming stripped 2 bases from V and 9 bases from J, with 5 bases between. Germline-derived CDR1 and CDR2 are WNHNN and SYGVQD (reference sequence). There are 12 residues in the CDR3. The material was peripheral blood, obtained on day 0 of MenACWY control vaccination. The chain couples TRBV10-1 to TRBJ1-6, with D hard to call. The source is an adult in good health. CDR3 sequence reads: CASSEGVSPLHF. CDR3 in DNA: TGCGCCAGCAGTGAGGGAGTTTCACCCCTCCACTTT.